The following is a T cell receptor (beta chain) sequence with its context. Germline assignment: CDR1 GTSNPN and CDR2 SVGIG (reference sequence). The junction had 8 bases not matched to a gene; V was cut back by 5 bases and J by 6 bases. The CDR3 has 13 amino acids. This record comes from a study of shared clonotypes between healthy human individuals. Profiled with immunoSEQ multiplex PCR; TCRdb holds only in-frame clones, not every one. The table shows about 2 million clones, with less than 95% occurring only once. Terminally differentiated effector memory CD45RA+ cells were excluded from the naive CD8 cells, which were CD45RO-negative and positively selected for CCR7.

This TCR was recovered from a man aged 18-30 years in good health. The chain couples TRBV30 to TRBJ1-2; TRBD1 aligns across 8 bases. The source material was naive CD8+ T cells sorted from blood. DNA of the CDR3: TGTGCCTGGGACCTTGGACAGGGAAATGGCTACACCTTC. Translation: CAWDLGQGNGYTF.